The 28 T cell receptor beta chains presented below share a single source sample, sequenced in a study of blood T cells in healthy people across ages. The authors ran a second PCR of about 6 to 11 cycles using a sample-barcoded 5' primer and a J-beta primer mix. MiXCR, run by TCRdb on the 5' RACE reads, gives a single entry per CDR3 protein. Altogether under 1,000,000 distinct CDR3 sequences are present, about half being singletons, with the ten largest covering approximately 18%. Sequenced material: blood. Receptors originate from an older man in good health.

The CDR3 is CASSQDVVLGTEAFF. CDR3 DNA: TGTGCCAGCAGCCAAGACGTCGTCTTGGGCACTGAAGCTTTCTTT. The rearrangement uses TRBV14 and TRBJ1-1; no clear D gene. Per the germline V gene, CDR1 is SGHDN and CDR2 is FVKESK. Trimming took 0 bases from V and 4 from J, leaving 12 bases between them. There are 15 residues in the CDR3.

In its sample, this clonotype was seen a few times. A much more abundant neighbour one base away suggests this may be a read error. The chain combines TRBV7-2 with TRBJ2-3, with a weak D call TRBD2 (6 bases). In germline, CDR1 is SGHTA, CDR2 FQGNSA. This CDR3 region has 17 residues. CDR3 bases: TGTGCCGGCAGCCCGGGGGAGCCGGGAGCCCTCACAGATACGCAGTATTTT. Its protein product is CAGSPGEPGALTDTQYF.

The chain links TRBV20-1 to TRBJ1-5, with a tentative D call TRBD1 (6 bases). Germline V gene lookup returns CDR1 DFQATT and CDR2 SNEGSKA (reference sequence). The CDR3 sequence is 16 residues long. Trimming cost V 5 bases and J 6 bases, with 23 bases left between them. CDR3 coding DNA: TGCAGTGCTCCCCCTTTGGGAGGGGGATCGGGTCAGCCCCAGCATTTT. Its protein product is CSAPPLGGGSGQPQHF.

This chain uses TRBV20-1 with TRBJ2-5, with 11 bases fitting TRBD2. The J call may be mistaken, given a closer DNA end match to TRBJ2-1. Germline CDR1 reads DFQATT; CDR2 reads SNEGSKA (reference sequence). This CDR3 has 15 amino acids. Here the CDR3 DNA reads TGCAGTGCTAGAGATTGGACTAGCGGGCAAGAGACCCAGTTCTTC. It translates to CSARDWTSGQETQFF.

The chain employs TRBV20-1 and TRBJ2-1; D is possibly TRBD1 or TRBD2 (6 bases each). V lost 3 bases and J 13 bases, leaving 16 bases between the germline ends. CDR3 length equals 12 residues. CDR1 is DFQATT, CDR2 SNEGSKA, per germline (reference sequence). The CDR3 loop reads CSASGQGRTQFF. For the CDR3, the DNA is TGCAGTGCTAGTGGCCAGGGGAGGACCCAGTTCTTC.

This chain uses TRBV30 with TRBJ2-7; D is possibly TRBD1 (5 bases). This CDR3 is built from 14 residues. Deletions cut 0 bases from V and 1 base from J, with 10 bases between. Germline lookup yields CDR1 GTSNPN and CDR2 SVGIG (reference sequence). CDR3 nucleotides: TGTGCCTGGAGTGTTGTGGCAGGGTCCTACGAGCAGTACTTC. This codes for CAWSVVAGSYEQYF. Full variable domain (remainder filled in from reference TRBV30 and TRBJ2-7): SQTIHQWPATLVQPVGSPLSLECTVEGTSNPNLYWYRQAAGRGLQLLFYSVGIGQISSEVPQNLSASRPQDRQFILSSKKLLLSDSGFYLCAWSVVAGSYEQYFGPGTRLTVT.

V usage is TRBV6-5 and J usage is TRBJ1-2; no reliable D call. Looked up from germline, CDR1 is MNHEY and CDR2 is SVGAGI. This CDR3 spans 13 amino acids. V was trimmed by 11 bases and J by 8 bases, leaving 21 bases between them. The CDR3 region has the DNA TGTGCCGCCACAGCGGAGGTTTCGAGGGGCTACACCTTC. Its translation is CAATAEVSRGYTF.

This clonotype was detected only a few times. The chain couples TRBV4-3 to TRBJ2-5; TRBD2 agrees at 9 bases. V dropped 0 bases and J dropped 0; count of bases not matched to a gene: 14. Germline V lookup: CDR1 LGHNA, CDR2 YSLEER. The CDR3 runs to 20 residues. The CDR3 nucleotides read TGCGCCAGCAGCCAAGATCTGGGGCGGGCTAGCGGGGCGTACCAAGAGACCCAGTACTTC. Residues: CASSQDLGRASGAYQETQYF.

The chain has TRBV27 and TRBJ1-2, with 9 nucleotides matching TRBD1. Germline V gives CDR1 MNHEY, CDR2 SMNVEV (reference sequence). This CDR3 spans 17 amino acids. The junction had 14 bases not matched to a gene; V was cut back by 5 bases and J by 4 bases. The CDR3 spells CASSPLQQGAKVYGYTF. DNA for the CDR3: TGTGCCAGCAGTCCGCTCCAACAGGGGGCGAAAGTCTATGGCTACACCTTC.

This CDR3 is CSVEWGYTF. CDR3 DNA sequence: TGCAGCGTTGAATGGGGCTACACCTTC. The chain couples TRBV29-1 to TRBJ1-2; D is undetermined. Germline V gene data show CDR1 as SQVTM and CDR2 as ANQGSEA. V was trimmed by 2 bases and J by 8 bases, leaving 3 bases between them. The CDR3 contains 9 residues.

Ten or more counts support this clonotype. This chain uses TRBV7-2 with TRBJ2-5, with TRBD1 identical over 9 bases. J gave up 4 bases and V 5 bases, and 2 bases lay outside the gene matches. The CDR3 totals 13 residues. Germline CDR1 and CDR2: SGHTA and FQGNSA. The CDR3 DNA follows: TGTGCCAGCAGCAAGGACAGGGGAGAGACCCAGTACTTC. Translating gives CASSKDRGETQYF.

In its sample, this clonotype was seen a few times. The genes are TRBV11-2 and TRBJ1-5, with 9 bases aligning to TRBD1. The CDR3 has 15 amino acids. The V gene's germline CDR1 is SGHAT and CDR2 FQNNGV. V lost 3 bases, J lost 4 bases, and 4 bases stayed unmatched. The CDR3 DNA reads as TGTGCCAGCAGCTTGGGGACAGGGAGAAATCAGCCCCAGCATTTT. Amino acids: CASSLGTGRNQPQHF.

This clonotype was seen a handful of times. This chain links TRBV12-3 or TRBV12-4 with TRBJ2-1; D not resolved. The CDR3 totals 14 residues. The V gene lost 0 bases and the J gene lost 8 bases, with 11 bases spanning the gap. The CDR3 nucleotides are TGTGCCAGCAGTTTAGCGATCCCTTGGGATGAGCAGTTCTTC. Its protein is CASSLAIPWDEQFF.

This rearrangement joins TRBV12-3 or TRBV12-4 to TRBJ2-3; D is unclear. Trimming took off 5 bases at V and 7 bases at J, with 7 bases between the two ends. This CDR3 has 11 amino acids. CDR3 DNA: TGTGCCAGCAGTCCGAGAAATACGCAGTATTTT. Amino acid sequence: CASSPRNTQYF.

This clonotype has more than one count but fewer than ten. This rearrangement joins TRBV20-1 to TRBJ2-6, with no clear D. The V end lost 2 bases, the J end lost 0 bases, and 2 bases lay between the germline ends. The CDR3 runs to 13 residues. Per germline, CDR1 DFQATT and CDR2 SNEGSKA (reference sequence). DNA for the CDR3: TGCAGTGCTAGAAGCTCTGGGGCCAACGTCCTGACTTTC. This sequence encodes CSARSSGANVLTF.

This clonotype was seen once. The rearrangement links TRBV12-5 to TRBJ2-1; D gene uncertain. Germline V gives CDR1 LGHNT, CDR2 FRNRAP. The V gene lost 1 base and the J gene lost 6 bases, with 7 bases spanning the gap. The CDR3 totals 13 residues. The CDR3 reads CASGLGGPNEQFF. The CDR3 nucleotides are TGTGCTAGTGGTTTGGGCGGCCCCAATGAGCAGTTCTTC.

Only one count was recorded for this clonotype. The CDR3 DNA is TGTGCCAGCGGTTACCCGTCACGGGGTAGCGGGAGAGGGGAGACCCAGTACTTC. Amino acid sequence: CASGYPSRGSGRGETQYF. V gene TRBV28 combines with J gene TRBJ2-5, with 9 positions matching TRBD2. Per the germline V gene, CDR1 is MDHEN and CDR2 is SYDVKM. The length of the CDR3 is 18 residues. V was pared by 8 bases and J by 5 bases, with 21 bases of the junction left unmatched. Based on the CDR3 plus reference TRBV28 and TRBJ2-5, the full variable domain is DVKVTQSSRYLVKRTGEKVFLECVQDMDHENMFWYRQDPGLGLRLIYFSYDVKMKEKGDIPEGYSVSREKKERFSLILESASTNQTSMYLCASGYPSRGSGRGETQYFGPGTRLLVL.

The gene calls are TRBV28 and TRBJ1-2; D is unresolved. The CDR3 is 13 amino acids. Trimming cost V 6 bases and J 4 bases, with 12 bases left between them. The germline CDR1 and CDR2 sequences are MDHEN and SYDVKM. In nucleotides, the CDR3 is TGTGCCAGCAGCCTGAGCCAGGTCTATGGCTACACCTTC. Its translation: CASSLSQVYGYTF.

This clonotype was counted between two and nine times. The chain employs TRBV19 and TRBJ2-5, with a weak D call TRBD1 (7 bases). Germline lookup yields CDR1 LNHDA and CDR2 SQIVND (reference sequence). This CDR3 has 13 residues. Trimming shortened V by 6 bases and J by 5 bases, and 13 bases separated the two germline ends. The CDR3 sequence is CASSAGQTETQYF. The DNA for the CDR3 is TGTGCCAGTAGCGCGGGACAGACGGAGACCCAGTACTTC.

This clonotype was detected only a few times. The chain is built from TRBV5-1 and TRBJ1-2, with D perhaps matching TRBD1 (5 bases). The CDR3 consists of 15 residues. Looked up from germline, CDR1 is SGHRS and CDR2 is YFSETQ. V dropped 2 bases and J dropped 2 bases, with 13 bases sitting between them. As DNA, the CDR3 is TGCGCCAGCAGCTTCTTATTTGGGGGGAACTATGGCTACACCTTC. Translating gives CASSFLFGGNYGYTF.

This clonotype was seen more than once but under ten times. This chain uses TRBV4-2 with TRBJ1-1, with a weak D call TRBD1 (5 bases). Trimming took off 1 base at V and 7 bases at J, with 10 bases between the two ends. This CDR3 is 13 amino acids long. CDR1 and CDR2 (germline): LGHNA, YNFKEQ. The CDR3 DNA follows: TGTGCCAGCAGCCAAGTAGGGGCACGTGAAGCTTTCTTT. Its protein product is CASSQVGAREAFF.

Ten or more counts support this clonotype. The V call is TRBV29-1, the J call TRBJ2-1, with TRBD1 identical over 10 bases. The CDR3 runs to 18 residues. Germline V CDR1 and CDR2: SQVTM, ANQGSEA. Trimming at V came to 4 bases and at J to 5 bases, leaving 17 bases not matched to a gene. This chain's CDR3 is CSVVWRTGWTGGNNEQFF. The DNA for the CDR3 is TGCAGCGTTGTTTGGCGCACGGGGTGGACAGGGGGGAACAATGAGCAGTTCTTC.

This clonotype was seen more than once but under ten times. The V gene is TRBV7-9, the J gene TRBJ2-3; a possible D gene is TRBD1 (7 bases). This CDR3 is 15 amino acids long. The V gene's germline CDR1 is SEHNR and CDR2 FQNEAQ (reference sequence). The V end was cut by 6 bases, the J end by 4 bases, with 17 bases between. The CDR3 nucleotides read TGTGCCAGCAGTCCAGCAGGGGGGAGCTCAGATACGCAGTATTTT. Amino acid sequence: CASSPAGGSSDTQYF. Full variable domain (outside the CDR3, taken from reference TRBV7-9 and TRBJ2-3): DTGVSQNPRHKITKRGQNVTFRCDPISEHNRLYWYRQTLGQGPEFLTYFQNEAQLEKSRLLSDRFSAERPKGSFSTLEIQRTEQGDSAMYLCASSPAGGSSDTQYFGPGTRLTVL.

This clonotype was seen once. The DNA for the CDR3 is TGCAGCGTTGGGTCCGCTAGATCTGGTGAGCAGTTCTTC. The encoded protein is CSVGSARSGEQFF. The chain uses TRBV29-1 and TRBJ2-1, with D unresolved. Trimming took 4 bases from V and 9 from J, leaving 16 bases between them. The CDR3 extends over 13 amino acids. The germline CDR1 and CDR2 sequences are SQVTM and ANQGSEA.

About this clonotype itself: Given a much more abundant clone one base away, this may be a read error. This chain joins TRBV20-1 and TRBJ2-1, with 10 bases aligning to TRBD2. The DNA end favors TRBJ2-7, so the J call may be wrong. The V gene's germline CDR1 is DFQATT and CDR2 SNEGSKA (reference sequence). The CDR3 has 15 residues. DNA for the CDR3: TGCAGTGCTGAAAGGACTAGCGGAAACTACAATGAGCAGTACTTC. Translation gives CSAERTSGNYNEQYF.

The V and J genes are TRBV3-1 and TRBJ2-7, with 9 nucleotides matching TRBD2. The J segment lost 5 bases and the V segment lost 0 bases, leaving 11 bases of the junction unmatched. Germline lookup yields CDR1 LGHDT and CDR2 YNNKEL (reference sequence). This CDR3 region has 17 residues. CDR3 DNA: TGTGCCAGCAGCCAAGACACGGTAGCGGGAGATCTCGACGAGCAGTACTTC. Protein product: CASSQDTVAGDLDEQYF.

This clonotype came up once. CDR3 protein: CASSEGGVPYEQYF. In nucleotides, the CDR3 is TGTGCCAGCAGTGAAGGTGGGGTTCCCTACGAGCAGTACTTC. The genes are TRBV2 and TRBJ2-4; D ambiguous. The DNA end lines up better with TRBJ2-7; the J call may be wrong. The V gene's germline CDR1 is SNHLY and CDR2 FYNNEI. This CDR3 is 14 amino acids long.

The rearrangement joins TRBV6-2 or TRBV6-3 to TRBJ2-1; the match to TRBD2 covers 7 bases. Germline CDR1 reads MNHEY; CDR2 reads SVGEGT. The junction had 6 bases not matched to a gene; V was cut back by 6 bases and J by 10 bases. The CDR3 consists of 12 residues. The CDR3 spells CASRQLAAEQFF. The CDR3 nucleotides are TGTGCCAGCAGACAGCTAGCGGCGGAGCAGTTCTTC.